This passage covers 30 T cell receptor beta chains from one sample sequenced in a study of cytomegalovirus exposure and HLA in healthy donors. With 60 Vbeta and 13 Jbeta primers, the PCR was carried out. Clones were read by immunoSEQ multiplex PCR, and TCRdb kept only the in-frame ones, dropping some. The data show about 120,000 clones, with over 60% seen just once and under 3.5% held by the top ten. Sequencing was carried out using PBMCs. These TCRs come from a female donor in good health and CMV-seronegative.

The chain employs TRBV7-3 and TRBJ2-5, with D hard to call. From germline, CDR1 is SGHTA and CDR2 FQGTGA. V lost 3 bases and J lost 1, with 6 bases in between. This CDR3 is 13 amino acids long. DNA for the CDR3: TGTGCCAGCAGCTTGGGCTCCCAAGAGACCCAGTACTTC. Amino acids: CASSLGSQETQYF.

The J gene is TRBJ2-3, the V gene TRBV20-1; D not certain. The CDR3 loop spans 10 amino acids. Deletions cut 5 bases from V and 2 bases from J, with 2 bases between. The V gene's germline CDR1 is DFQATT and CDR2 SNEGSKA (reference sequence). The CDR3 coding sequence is TGCAGTGCTTACACAGATACGCAGTATTTT. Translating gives CSAYTDTQYF.

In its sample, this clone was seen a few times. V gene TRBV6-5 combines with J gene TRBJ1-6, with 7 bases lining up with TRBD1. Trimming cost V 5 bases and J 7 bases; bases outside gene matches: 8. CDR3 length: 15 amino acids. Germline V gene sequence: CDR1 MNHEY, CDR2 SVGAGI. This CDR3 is CASSLEQGRNSPLHF. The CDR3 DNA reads TGTGCCAGCAGTCTGGAACAGGGGCGAAATTCACCCCTCCACTTT.

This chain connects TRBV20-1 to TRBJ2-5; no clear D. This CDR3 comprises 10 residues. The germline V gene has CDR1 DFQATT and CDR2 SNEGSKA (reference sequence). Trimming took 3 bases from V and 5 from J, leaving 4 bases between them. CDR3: CSASVETQYF. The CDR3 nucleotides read TGCAGTGCTAGCGTGGAGACCCAGTACTTC.

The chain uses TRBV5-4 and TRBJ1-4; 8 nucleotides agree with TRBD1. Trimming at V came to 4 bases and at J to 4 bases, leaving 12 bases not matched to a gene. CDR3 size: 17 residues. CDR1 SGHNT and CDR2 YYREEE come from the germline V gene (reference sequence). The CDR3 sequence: CASSHLRGTGLNEKLFF. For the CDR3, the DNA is TGTGCCAGCAGCCACCTCCGAGGGACAGGACTTAATGAAAAACTGTTTTTT.

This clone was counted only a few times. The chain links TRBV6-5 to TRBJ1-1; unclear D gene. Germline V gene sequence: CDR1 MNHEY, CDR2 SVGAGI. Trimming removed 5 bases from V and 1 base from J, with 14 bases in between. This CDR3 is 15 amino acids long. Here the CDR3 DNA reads TGTGCCAGCAGTGGCGCTGAGACACGGAACACTGAAGCTTTCTTT. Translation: CASSGAETRNTEAFF.

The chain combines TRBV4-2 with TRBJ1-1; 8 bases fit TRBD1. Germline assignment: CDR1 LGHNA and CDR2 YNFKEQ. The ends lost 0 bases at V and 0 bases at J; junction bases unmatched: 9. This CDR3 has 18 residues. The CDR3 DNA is TGTGCCAGCAGCCAAGATTGGCAGGGGGCTCTGGTGAACACTGAAGCTTTCTTT. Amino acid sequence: CASSQDWQGALVNTEAFF.

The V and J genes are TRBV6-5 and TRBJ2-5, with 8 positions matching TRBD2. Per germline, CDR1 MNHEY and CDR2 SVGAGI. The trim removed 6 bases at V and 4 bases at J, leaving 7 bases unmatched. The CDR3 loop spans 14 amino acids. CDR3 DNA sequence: TGTGCCAGCAGCACGGGAGGGTGGGGAGAGACCCAGTACTTC. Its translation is CASSTGGWGETQYF.

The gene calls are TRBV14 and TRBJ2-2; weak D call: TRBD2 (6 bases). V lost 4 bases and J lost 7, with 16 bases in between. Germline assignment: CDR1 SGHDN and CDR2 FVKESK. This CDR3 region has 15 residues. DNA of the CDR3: TGTGCCAGCAGCCGGATGGCCGGGGGTATCGGGGAGCTGTTTTTT. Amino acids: CASSRMAGGIGELFF.

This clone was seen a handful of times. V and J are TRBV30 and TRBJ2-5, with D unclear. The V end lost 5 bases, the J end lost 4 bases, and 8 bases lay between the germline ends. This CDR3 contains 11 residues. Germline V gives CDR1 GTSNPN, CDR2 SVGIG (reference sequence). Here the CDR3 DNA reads TGTGCCTGGGAGTACCGAGAGACCCAGTACTTC. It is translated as CAWEYRETQYF.

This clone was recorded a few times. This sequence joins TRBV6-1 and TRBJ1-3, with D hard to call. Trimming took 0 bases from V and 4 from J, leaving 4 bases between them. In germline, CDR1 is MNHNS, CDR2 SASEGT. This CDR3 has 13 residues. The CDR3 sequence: CASSEARGNTIYF. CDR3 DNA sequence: TGTGCCAGCAGTGAAGCGCGGGGAAACACCATATATTTT.

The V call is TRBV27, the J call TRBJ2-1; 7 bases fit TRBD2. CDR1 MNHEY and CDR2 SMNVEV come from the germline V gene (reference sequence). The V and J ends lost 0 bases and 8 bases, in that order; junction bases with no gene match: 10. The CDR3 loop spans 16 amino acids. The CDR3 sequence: CASSLSGTKWGDEQFF. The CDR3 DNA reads TGTGCCAGCAGTTTATCCGGGACTAAATGGGGCGATGAGCAGTTCTTC.

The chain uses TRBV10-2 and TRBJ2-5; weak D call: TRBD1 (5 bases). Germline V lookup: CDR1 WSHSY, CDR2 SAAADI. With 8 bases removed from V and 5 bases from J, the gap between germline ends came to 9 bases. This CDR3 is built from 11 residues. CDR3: CASGALETQYF. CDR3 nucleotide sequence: TGCGCCAGCGGGGCTTTGGAGACCCAGTACTTC.

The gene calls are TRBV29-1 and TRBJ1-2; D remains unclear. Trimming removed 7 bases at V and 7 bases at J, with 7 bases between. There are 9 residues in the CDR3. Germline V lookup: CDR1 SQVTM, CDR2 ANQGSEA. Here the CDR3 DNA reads TGCAGCGGGGAGCCTGGCTACACCTTC. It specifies CSGEPGYTF.

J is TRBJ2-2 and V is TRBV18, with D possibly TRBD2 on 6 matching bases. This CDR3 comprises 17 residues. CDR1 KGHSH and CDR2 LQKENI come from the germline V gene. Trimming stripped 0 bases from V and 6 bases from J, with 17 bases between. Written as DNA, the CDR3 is TGTGCCAGCTCACCACCGCCGCCGGTGACTAGTCCCGGGGAGCTGTTTTTT. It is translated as CASSPPPPVTSPGELFF.

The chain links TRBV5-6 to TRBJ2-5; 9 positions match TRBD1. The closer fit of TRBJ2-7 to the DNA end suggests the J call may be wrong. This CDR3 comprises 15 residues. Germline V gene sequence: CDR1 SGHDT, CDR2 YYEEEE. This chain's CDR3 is CASSLGGTGSYEQYF. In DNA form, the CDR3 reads TGTGCCAGCAGCTTGGGCGGGACAGGGTCCTACGAGCAGTACTTC.

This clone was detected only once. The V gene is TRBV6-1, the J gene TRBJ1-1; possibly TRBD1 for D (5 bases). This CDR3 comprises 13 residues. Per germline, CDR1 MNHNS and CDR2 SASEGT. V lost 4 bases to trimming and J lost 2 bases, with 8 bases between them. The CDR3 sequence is CASSGQLNTEAFF. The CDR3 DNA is TGTGCCAGCAGTGGACAGTTAAACACTGAAGCTTTCTTT.

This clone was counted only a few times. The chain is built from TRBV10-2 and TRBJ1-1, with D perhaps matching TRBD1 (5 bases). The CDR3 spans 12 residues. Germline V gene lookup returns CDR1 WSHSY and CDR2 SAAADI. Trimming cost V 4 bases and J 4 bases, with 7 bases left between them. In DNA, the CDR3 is TGCGCCAGCAGTGTGGGGCTCACTGAAGCTTTCTTT. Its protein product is CASSVGLTEAFF.

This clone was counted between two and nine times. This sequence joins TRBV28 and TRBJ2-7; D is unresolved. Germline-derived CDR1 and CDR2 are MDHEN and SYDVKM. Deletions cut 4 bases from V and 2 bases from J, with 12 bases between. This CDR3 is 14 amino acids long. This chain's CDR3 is CASSSPSRTYEQYF. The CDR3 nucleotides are TGTGCCAGCAGTTCTCCCTCCCGTACCTACGAGCAGTACTTC.

This chain's CDR3 is CASSLSSGGQTQYF. In DNA, the CDR3 is TGTGCCAGCAGCTTATCTAGCGGGGGACAGACCCAGTACTTC. This chain connects TRBV7-2 to TRBJ2-5; 10 bases fit TRBD2. The CDR3 extends over 14 amino acids. Germline CDR1 and CDR2: SGHTA and FQGNSA. V lost 2 bases and J lost 6; bases outside the gene matches: 3.

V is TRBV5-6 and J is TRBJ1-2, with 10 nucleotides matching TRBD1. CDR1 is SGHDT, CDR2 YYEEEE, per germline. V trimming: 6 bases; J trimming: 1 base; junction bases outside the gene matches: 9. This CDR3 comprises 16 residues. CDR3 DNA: TGTGCCAGCAACAAGGCGGGACAGGGGATTAACTATGGCTACACCTTC. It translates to CASNKAGQGINYGYTF. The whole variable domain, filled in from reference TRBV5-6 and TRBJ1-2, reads DAGVTQSPTHLIKTRGQQVTLRCSPKSGHDTVSWYQQALGQGPQFIFQYYEEEERQRGNFPDRFSGHQFPNYSSELNVNALLLGDSALYLCASNKAGQGINYGYTFGSGTRLTVV.

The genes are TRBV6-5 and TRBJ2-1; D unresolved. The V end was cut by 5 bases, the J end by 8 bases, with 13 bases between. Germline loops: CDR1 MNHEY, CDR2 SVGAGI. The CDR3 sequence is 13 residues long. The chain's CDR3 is CASSKRLAHEQFF. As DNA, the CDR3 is TGTGCCAGCAGTAAAAGACTGGCACATGAGCAGTTCTTC.

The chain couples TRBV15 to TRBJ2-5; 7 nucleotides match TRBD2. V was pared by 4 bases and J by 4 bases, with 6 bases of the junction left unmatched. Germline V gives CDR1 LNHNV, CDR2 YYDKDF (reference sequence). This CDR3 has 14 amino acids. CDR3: CATSTARGLETQYF. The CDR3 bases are TGTGCCACCAGCACGGCGCGGGGGTTAGAGACCCAGTACTTC.

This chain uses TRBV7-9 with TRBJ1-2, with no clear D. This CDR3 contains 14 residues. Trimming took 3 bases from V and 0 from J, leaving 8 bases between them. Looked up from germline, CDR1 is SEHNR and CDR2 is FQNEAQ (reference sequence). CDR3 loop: CASSLANSNYGYTF. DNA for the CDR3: TGTGCCAGCAGCTTGGCCAATTCTAACTATGGCTACACCTTC.

CDR3 in DNA: TGTGCCTGGAGTGTGTGGGGGGGGGTCGCAGATACGCAGTATTTT. This codes for CAWSVWGGVADTQYF. The genes are TRBV30 and TRBJ2-3, with 7 bases matching TRBD2. The J segment lost 4 bases and the V segment lost 0 bases, leaving 7 bases of the junction unmatched. The CDR3 loop spans 15 amino acids. The V gene's germline CDR1 is GTSNPN and CDR2 SVGIG (reference sequence).

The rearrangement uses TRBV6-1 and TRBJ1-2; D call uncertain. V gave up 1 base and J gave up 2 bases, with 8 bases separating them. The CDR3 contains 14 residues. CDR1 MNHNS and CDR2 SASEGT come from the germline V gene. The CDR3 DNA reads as TGTGCCAGCAGTGAAGGACACACAAACTATGGCTACACCTTC. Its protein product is CASSEGHTNYGYTF.

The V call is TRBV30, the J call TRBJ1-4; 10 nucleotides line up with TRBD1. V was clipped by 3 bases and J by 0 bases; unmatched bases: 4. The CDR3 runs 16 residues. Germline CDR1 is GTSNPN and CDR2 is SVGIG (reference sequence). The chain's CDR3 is CAWRDRGFATNEKLFF. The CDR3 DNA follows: TGTGCCTGGAGGGACAGGGGGTTTGCAACTAATGAAAAACTGTTTTTT.

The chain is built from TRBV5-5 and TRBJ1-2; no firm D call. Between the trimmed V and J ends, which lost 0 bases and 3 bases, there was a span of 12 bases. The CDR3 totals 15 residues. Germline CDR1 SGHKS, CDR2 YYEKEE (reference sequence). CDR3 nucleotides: TGTGCCAGCAGCTTGGATCTGCCGGGTGACTATGGCTACACCTTC. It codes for CASSLDLPGDYGYTF.

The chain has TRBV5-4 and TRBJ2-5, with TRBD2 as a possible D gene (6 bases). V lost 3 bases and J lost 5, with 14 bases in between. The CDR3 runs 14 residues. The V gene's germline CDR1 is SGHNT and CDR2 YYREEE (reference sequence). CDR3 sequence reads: CASSSVEGGETQYF. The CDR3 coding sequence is TGTGCCAGCAGCTCTGTGGAGGGTGGGGAGACCCAGTACTTC.

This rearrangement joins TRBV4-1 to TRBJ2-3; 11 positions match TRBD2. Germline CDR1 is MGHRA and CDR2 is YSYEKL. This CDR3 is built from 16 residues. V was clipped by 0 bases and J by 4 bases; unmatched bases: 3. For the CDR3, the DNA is TGCGCCAGCAGCCAAGAAATAGCGGGGGGGCCAGATACGCAGTATTTT. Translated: CASSQEIAGGPDTQYF.